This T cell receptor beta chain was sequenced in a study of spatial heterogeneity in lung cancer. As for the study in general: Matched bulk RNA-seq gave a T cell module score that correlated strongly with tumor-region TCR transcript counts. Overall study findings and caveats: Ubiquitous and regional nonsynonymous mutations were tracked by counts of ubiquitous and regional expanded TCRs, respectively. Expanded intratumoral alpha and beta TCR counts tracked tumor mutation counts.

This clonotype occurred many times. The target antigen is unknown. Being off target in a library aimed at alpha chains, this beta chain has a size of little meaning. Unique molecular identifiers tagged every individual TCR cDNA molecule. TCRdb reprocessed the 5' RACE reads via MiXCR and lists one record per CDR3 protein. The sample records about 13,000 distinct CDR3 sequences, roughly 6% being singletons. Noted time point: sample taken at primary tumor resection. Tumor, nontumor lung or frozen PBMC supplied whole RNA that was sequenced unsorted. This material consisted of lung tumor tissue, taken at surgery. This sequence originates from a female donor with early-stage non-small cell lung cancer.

In DNA, the CDR3 is TGTGCCAGCAGCATTCGCCCTGGGATGGCTGAAGCTTTCTTT. Translating gives CASSIRPGMAEAFF. J is TRBJ1-1 and V is TRBV7-3; D gene uncertain. Trimming took 5 bases from V and 6 from J, leaving 16 bases between them. This CDR3 has 14 residues. Looked up from germline, CDR1 is SGHTA and CDR2 is FQGTGA.